Here is one TCR beta chain with its context. TCRdb called the RT-PCR reads again in MiXCR, with one record for every CDR3 protein. The table shows around 600,000 distinct CDR3 sequences, with roughly 12% occurring only once. The data originate from a study of response to subunit inactivated influenza vaccine. CDR1 is SGHRS and CDR2 is YFSETQ in the germline V gene. This CDR3 region has 14 residues. V lost 1 base to trimming and J lost 7 bases, with 12 bases between them. This sample was also put to use in a study of T cells expressing NK-cell markers. That study adds: 5'RACE template switching built TCR beta cDNA with unique molecular identifiers.

Sequenced here: PBMCs from blood, sampled on the day of vaccination. The source of this sequence is a man between 50 and 59 years old who received an inactivated influenza vaccine. This rearrangement joins TRBV5-1 to TRBJ2-1, with TRBD2 as a possible D gene (6 bases). CDR3 nucleotides: TGCGCCAGCAGCTTGACCGGGACTCCAAATGAGCAGTTCTTC. Amino acid sequence: CASSLTGTPNEQFF.